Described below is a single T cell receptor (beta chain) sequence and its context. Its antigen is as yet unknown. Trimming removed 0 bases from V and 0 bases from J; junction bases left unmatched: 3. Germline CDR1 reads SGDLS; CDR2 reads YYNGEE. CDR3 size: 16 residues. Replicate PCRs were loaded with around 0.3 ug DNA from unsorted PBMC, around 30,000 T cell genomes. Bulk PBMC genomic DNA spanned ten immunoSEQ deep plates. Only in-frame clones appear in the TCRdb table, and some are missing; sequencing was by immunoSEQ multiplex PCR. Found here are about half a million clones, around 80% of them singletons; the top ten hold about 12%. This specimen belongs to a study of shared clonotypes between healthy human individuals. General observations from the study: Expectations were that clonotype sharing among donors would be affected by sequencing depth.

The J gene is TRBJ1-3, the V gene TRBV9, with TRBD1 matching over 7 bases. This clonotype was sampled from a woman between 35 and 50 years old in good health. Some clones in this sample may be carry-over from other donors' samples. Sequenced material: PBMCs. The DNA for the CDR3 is TGTGCCAGCAGCGTAGGGGGACAGATCTCTGGAAACACCATATATTTT. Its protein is CASSVGGQISGNTIYF.